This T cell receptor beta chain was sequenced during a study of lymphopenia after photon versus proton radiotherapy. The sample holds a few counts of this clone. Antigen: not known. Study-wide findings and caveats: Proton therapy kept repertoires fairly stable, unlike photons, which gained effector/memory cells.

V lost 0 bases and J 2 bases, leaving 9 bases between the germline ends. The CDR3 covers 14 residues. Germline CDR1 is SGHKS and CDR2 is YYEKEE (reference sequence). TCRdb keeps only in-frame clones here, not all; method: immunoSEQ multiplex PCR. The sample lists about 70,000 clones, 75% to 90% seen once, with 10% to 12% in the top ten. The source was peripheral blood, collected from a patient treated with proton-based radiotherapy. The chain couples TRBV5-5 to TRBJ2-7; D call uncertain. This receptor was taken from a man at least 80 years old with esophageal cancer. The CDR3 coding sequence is TGTGCCAGCAGCTTGGCCCCTCTTACCTACGAGCAGTACTTC. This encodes CASSLAPLTYEQYF.